A single sample gave rise to the 2 T cell receptor beta chains below, sequenced in a study of cytomegalovirus exposure and HLA in healthy donors. Only in-frame clones appear in the TCRdb table, and some are missing; sequencing was by immunoSEQ multiplex PCR. The sample has some 170,000 clones; about 86% are singletons. Sequences were obtained from PBMCs. The source is a woman under 40 in good health and CMV-seronegative.

J is TRBJ2-7 and V is TRBV4-1, with D unresolved. CDR1 MGHRA and CDR2 YSYEKL come from the germline V gene. The CDR3 has 14 residues. Trimming took 1 base from V and 3 from J, leaving 10 bases between them. The CDR3 nucleotides read TGCGCCAGCAGCCAAGTCGCCAGTTACTACGAGCAGTACTTC. It specifies CASSQVASYYEQYF.

This clone was seen only once. This chain uses TRBV6-5 with TRBJ2-5; TRBD2 is a possible D gene (7 bases). This CDR3 is built from 16 residues. The germline V gene encodes CDR1 MNHEY and CDR2 SVGAGI. Trimming removed 0 bases from V and 2 bases from J, with 13 bases in between. CDR3: CASSYSPGGQQETQYF. The CDR3 DNA reads as TGTGCCAGCAGTTACTCACCGGGGGGCCAACAAGAGACCCAGTACTTC.